This entry lists 21 T cell receptor beta chains sequenced from one sample in a study of early stage breast cancer tumors. Sequencing used immunoSEQ multiplex PCR; TCRdb keeps in-frame clones, though not all of them. The table shows approximately 52,000 clones, with around 83% occurring only once. Sequencing used blood. These receptors all come from a person aged 45 to 59 with breast cancer.

The DNA for the CDR3 is TGTGCCAGCAGCTTGGTCAGCGGGGGCCCGGCCTACGAGCAGTACTTC. It specifies CASSLVSGGPAYEQYF. The chain combines TRBV5-4 with TRBJ2-7; 8 bases match TRBD2. CDR3 length equals 16 residues. The V segment lost 0 bases and the J segment 2 bases; nucleotides outside the gene matches: 7. The germline V gene encodes CDR1 SGHNT and CDR2 YYREEE (reference sequence). The variable domain in full, with the rest retrieved from reference TRBV5-4 and TRBJ2-7, is ETGVTQSPTHLIKTRGQQVTLRCSSQSGHNTVSWYQQALGQGPQFIFQYYREEENGRGNFPPRFSGLQFPNYSSELNVNALELDDSALYLCASSLVSGGPAYEQYFGPGTRLTVT.

The chain couples TRBV5-6 to TRBJ1-4, with 9 nucleotides matching TRBD1. From germline, CDR1 is SGHDT and CDR2 YYEEEE. Trimming cost V 4 bases and J 1 base; bases outside gene matches: 11. The CDR3 extends over 18 amino acids. This CDR3 is CASSPRTGESRTNEKLFF. CDR3 coding DNA: TGTGCCAGCAGCCCACGGACAGGGGAGAGTAGAACTAATGAAAAACTGTTTTTT.

The rearrangement uses TRBV10-3 and TRBJ2-7; tentatively, D is TRBD1 or TRBD2 (5 bases each). This CDR3 spans 15 amino acids. The V end was cut by 4 bases, the J end by 1 base, with 14 bases between. Germline loops: CDR1 ENHRY, CDR2 SYGVKD. The CDR3 region is CAISVQRGPSYEQYF. The CDR3 DNA sequence: TGTGCCATCAGTGTTCAACGGGGACCTTCCTACGAGCAGTACTTC.

J is TRBJ2-7 and V is TRBV5-6; D unclear. Germline V CDR1 and CDR2: SGHDT, YYEEEE. This CDR3 spans 13 amino acids. V was pared by 2 bases and J by 2 bases, with 8 bases between. The CDR3 spells CASSFNSPYEQYF. Here the CDR3 DNA reads TGTGCCAGCAGCTTCAACAGTCCCTACGAGCAGTACTTC.

The chain recombines TRBV7-2 with TRBJ2-3; TRBD1 or TRBD2 may be the D gene (5 bases each). The CDR3 totals 16 residues. The V gene's germline CDR1 is SGHTA and CDR2 FQGNSA. V lost 1 base, J lost 2 bases, and 13 bases lay in between. The CDR3 nucleotides are TGTGCCAGCAGCTTAGTGTCGGGGCAATTCACAGATACGCAGTATTTT. It is translated as CASSLVSGQFTDTQYF.

Regarding this clone: A read error may account for a junction end that differs from germline. V is TRBV6-5 and J is TRBJ2-5; D uncertain. This CDR3 contains 15 residues. Germline loops: CDR1 MNHEY, CDR2 SVGAGI. The CDR3 region has the DNA TGTGCCAGCAGGTACTCCTTTAGGAGCCAAGAGACCCAGTACTTC. Translating gives CASRYSFRSQETQYF.

This chain uses TRBV7-6 with TRBJ2-1; no clear D gene. This CDR3 comprises 16 residues. V was clipped by 4 bases and J by 0 bases, with 13 bases between them. The germline V gene has CDR1 SGHVS and CDR2 FNYEAQ. This CDR3 reads CASSYPLESSYNEQFF. The CDR3 coding sequence is TGTGCCAGCAGCTATCCACTCGAGAGCTCCTACAATGAGCAGTTCTTC.

The chain employs TRBV7-3 and TRBJ2-1; D is uncertain. V dropped 2 bases and J dropped 10 bases, with 15 bases sitting between them. Germline values: CDR1 SGHTA, CDR2 FQGTGA. This CDR3 spans 14 amino acids. CDR3 coding DNA: TGTGCCAGCAGCTTAGGCTCAGCCGCCGACGAGCAGTTCTTC. Translated, it gives CASSLGSAADEQFF.

This clone was seen just once. This sequence joins TRBV6-5 and TRBJ2-7; unclear D gene. Trimming left V 0 bases short and J 6 bases short, with 18 bases between. Germline-derived CDR1 and CDR2 are MNHEY and SVGAGI. The CDR3 length is 16 residues. This chain's CDR3 is CASSYSPGESFGEQYF. The CDR3 DNA reads as TGTGCCAGCAGTTACTCTCCAGGAGAGAGCTTCGGCGAGCAGTACTTC.

This rearrangement joins TRBV5-1 to TRBJ1-1, with D hard to call. V lost 0 bases and J lost 3, with 9 bases in between. The CDR3 is 14 amino acids. Germline V CDR1 and CDR2: SGHRS, YFSETQ. CDR3 in DNA: TGCGCCAGCAGCTTGGAAGGACGGCACACTGAAGCTTTCTTT. It codes for CASSLEGRHTEAFF.

The sample holds one count of this clone. This rearrangement joins TRBV7-8 to TRBJ2-1, with D possibly matching TRBD2 (5 bases). V lost 6 bases and J 10 bases, leaving 13 bases between the germline ends. There are 12 residues in the CDR3. Germline values: CDR1 SGHVS, CDR2 FQNEAQ. CDR3 bases: TGTGCCAGCAGTCAGGACTGGGGAGAGCAGTTCTTC. Amino acids: CASSQDWGEQFF.

The sample holds a few counts of this clone. The CDR3 loop reads CAISDSGRLGGYTF. As DNA, the CDR3 is TGTGCCATCAGTGATTCAGGGCGCCTGGGGGGCTACACCTTC. J is TRBJ1-2 and V is TRBV10-3, with D possibly TRBD1 on 5 matching bases. V lost 3 bases to trimming and J lost 8 bases, with 16 bases between them. The CDR3 consists of 14 residues. Germline V lookup: CDR1 ENHRY, CDR2 SYGVKD.

V gene TRBV28 combines with J gene TRBJ1-1, with D perhaps matching TRBD1 (6 bases). Per germline, CDR1 MDHEN and CDR2 SYDVKM. There are 11 residues in the CDR3. V lost 8 bases to trimming and J lost 7 bases, with 11 bases between them. CDR3 region: CASDDRFEAFF. CDR3 bases: TGTGCCAGCGACGACAGGTTTGAAGCTTTCTTT. Combining the CDR3 with reference TRBV28 and TRBJ1-1 gives the whole variable domain DVKVTQSSRYLVKRTGEKVFLECVQDMDHENMFWYRQDPGLGLRLIYFSYDVKMKEKGDIPEGYSVSREKKERFSLILESASTNQTSMYLCASDDRFEAFFGQGTRLTVV.

The rearrangement links TRBV29-1 to TRBJ1-1; perhaps TRBD1 as D (5 bases). The CDR3 consists of 15 residues. V gave up 3 bases and J gave up 5 bases, with 19 bases separating them. Germline CDR1 reads SQVTM; CDR2 reads ANQGSEA. CDR3 in DNA: TGCAGCGTTGATGAAGGTTTCGTGGGGGAGACTGAAGCTTTCTTT. This gives the protein CSVDEGFVGETEAFF.

The chain employs TRBV2 and TRBJ2-5; maybe TRBD1 (6 bases). The ends were cut back, 7 bases at V and 5 bases at J, with 14 bases in the middle. Germline loops: CDR1 SNHLY, CDR2 FYNNEI. The CDR3 spans 13 residues. CDR3 region: CASNPTGQETQYF. The CDR3 nucleotides read TGTGCCAGCAATCCGACAGGTCAGGAGACCCAGTACTTC.

The chain links TRBV19 to TRBJ2-3; 8 nucleotides line up with TRBD2. The CDR3 contains 14 residues. Germline CDR1 reads LNHDA; CDR2 reads SQIVND (reference sequence). Germline trimming cut 9 bases from V and 1 base from J; bases unmatched to any gene: 6. The chain's CDR3 is CASGGGHGTDTQYF. CDR3 bases: TGTGCCAGCGGGGGGGGGCACGGCACAGATACGCAGTATTTT. Supplemented by reference TRBV19 and TRBJ2-3, the full variable domain reads DGGITQSPKYLFRKEGQNVTLSCEQNLNHDAMYWYRQDPGQGLRLIYYSQIVNDFQKGDIAEGYSVSREKKESFPLTVTSAQKNPTAFYLCASGGGHGTDTQYFGPGTRLTVL.

This chain connects TRBV7-8 to TRBJ2-1, with 7 nucleotides matching TRBD1. Germline V lookup: CDR1 SGHVS, CDR2 FQNEAQ. Trimming cost V 0 bases and J 4 bases; bases outside gene matches: 6. The CDR3 is made up of 16 amino acids. CDR3: CASSLAPGTEYNEQFF. Here the CDR3 DNA reads TGTGCCAGCAGCTTAGCTCCCGGGACAGAATACAATGAGCAGTTCTTC.

The rearrangement links TRBV4-3 to TRBJ2-2; D gene ambiguous. The CDR3 spans 15 residues. Trimming removed 0 bases at V and 2 bases at J, with 7 bases between. Germline V lookup: CDR1 LGHNA, CDR2 YSLEER. The DNA of the CDR3 is TGCGCCAGCAGCCAAGACAGCCTAAACACCGGGGAGCTGTTTTTT. Protein product: CASSQDSLNTGELFF.

This clone is a singleton in its sample. The V gene is TRBV28, the J gene TRBJ1-6; 11 bases line up with TRBD1. CDR3 size: 17 residues. The V segment lost 2 bases and the J segment 0 bases; nucleotides outside the gene matches: 0. Looked up from germline, CDR1 is MDHEN and CDR2 is SYDVKM. The CDR3 DNA sequence: TGTGCCAGCAGTTTAGGGACAGGGGGCTCCTATAATTCACCCCTCCACTTT. Translating it yields CASSLGTGGSYNSPLHF. Drawing the rest from reference TRBV28 and TRBJ1-6, the complete variable domain is DVKVTQSSRYLVKRTGEKVFLECVQDMDHENMFWYRQDPGLGLRLIYFSYDVKMKEKGDIPEGYSVSREKKERFSLILESASTNQTSMYLCASSLGTGGSYNSPLHFGNGTRLTVT.

The chain employs TRBV4-3 and TRBJ1-6; D call uncertain. The germline gives CDR1 LGHNA, CDR2 YSLEER. This CDR3 is 15 amino acids long. Trimming left V 5 bases short and J 5 bases short, with 13 bases between. CDR3 sequence: CASSEVILNNSPLHF. CDR3 DNA: TGCGCCAGCAGCGAAGTCATTCTCAATAATTCACCCCTCCACTTT.

This clone was picked up one time. The V call is TRBV28, the J call TRBJ2-3; D unclear. The length of the CDR3 is 15 residues. V was shortened by 2 bases and J by 2 bases, with 11 bases between the two germline ends. From germline, CDR1 is MDHEN and CDR2 SYDVKM. In nucleotides, the CDR3 is TGTGCCAGCAGTTTAGGGCCAGACCTCACAGATACGCAGTATTTT. Translating gives CASSLGPDLTDTQYF.